The 10 T cell receptor beta chains in this list originate from one sample, sequenced in a study of OX40 agonist ivuxolimab in advanced cancers. Sequencing was performed with immunoSEQ multiplex PCR; in TCRdb, only in-frame clones are kept and a portion is missing. The table has some 140,000 clones, roughly 91% seen once. Sequencing used CD4+ or CD8+ T cells sorted from blood, obtained in a trial of the OX40 agonist ivuxolimab. All receptors come from an adult with an advanced solid tumor such as melanoma, head and neck, liver or kidney cancer.

The sample holds a few counts of this clone. V gene TRBV5-4 combines with J gene TRBJ1-4; 9 bases align to TRBD1. CDR1 is SGHNT, CDR2 YYREEE, per germline (reference sequence). The CDR3 loop spans 14 amino acids. V lost 4 bases to trimming and J lost 4 bases; unmatched junction nucleotides: 2. The CDR3 nucleotides are TGTGCCAGCAGCCTGGACAGGGGTAATGAAAAACTGTTTTTT. Translation gives CASSLDRGNEKLFF.

V gene TRBV28 combines with J gene TRBJ1-3, with no clear D. Trimming removed 3 bases at V and 0 bases at J, with 6 bases between. The germline V gene has CDR1 MDHEN and CDR2 SYDVKM. This CDR3 is built from 14 residues. CDR3 protein: CASSFQSSGNTIYF. In nucleotides, the CDR3 is TGTGCCAGCAGTTTCCAGAGCTCTGGAAACACCATATATTTT.

The chain has TRBV6-1 and TRBJ1-1, with no clear D. The V end was cut by 4 bases, the J end by 8 bases, with 14 bases between. Germline lookup yields CDR1 MNHNS and CDR2 SASEGT. The CDR3 spans 13 residues. For the CDR3, the DNA is TGTGCCAGCAGTGTCGACCCTTTGGGGGAAGCTTTCTTT. Protein sequence: CASSVDPLGEAFF.

DNA of the CDR3: TGCACCCCAGGGGGGGTCGGGGGGCAGTACTTC. The encoded protein is CTPGGVGGQYF. V is TRBV20-1 and J is TRBJ2-7; D assignment may be TRBD1 or TRBD2 (7 bases each). There are 11 residues in the CDR3. In germline, CDR1 is DFQATT, CDR2 SNEGSKA (reference sequence).

The J gene is TRBJ2-1, the V gene TRBV28; D is uncertain. In germline, CDR1 is MDHEN, CDR2 SYDVKM. Trimming stripped 5 bases from V and 9 bases from J, with 17 bases between. This CDR3 is 14 amino acids long. The CDR3 coding sequence is TGTGCCAGCAGTCCCCCTGTTAGCTCCACTGAGCAGTTCTTC. Translated, it gives CASSPPVSSTEQFF.

The J gene is TRBJ1-4, the V gene TRBV7-2; perhaps TRBD1 as D (6 bases). This CDR3 comprises 14 residues. The germline CDR1 and CDR2 sequences are SGHTA and FQGNSA. The V gene lost 3 bases and the J gene lost 11 bases, with 16 bases spanning the gap. CDR3 sequence reads: CASSFLTGLGKLFF. The CDR3 coding sequence is TGTGCCAGCAGCTTCCTAACAGGGTTAGGGAAACTGTTTTTT.

J is TRBJ2-1 and V is TRBV7-8; D possibly corresponds to TRBD2 (6 bases). V gave up 2 bases and J gave up 4 bases, with 15 bases separating them. Germline V gene sequence: CDR1 SGHVS, CDR2 FQNEAQ. This CDR3 contains 16 residues. The CDR3 is CASSLIWLAPYNEQFF. CDR3 bases: TGTGCCAGCAGCTTAATTTGGCTAGCGCCTTACAATGAGCAGTTCTTC.

This sequence joins TRBV19 and TRBJ1-2; perhaps TRBD1 as D (5 bases). CDR3 length equals 14 residues. Germline V lookup: CDR1 LNHDA, CDR2 SQIVND (reference sequence). V lost 1 base, J lost 4 bases, and 10 bases lay in between. CDR3: CASSIGRGFYGYTF. The CDR3 coding sequence is TGTGCCAGTAGTATAGGGAGGGGCTTCTATGGCTACACCTTC.

This chain connects TRBV7-6 to TRBJ2-1, with D perhaps TRBD1 (6 bases). The CDR3 sequence is 13 residues long. V lost 0 bases to trimming and J lost 7 bases, with 7 bases between them. Germline V CDR1 and CDR2: SGHVS, FNYEAQ. The CDR3 loop is CASSLAGGNEQFF. Written as DNA, the CDR3 is TGTGCCAGCAGCTTAGCAGGGGGAAATGAGCAGTTCTTC.

This clone was observed once. The V gene is TRBV28, the J gene TRBJ2-7; the D is unclear. Between the trimmed V and J ends, which lost 2 bases and 6 bases, there was a span of 11 bases. The germline gives CDR1 MDHEN, CDR2 SYDVKM. The CDR3 has 13 residues. In DNA, the CDR3 is TGTGCCAGCAGTTTAAATGCTCCGAGCGAGCAGTACTTC. It yields the protein CASSLNAPSEQYF.